Below, 25 T cell receptor beta chains from the same sample are listed, as sequenced in a study of blood T cell repertoires in COVID-19 (dated by TCRdb to the early 2020s). The library was built by means of the immunoSEQ multiplex PCR assay. TCRdb retrieved this table from immuneACCESS and kept in-frame rearrangements only. Not all clones are present; in checked studies, unresolved V genes account for under half, and no reason is known for the remainder. For this sample the table gives approximately 330,000 clones, of which around 90% were detected only once. The top ten clones comprise around 0.98% of the sample. Sequencing was carried out using peripheral blood. These receptors were taken from a woman in her 40s with COVID-19, enrolled during active disease.

V is TRBV10-3 and J is TRBJ2-7; D may be TRBD1 (6 bases). V lost 0 bases to trimming and J lost 9 bases, with 6 bases between them. CDR3 length equals 11 residues. Germline V gene lookup returns CDR1 ENHRY and CDR2 SYGVKD. CDR3 nucleotide sequence: TGTGCCATCAGTGAGTCCAGGGGGCAGTACTTC. Its protein product is CAISESRGQYF.

A single count supports this clone. The rearrangement links TRBV11-2 to TRBJ1-2; D unresolved. Germline CDR1 reads SGHAT; CDR2 reads FQNNGV. The V gene lost 5 bases and the J gene lost 1 base, with 20 bases spanning the gap. The CDR3 is 17 residues long. As DNA, the CDR3 is TGTGCCAGCAGCCCGACCCTTCCAGTACGACATAACTATGGCTACACCTTC. Its translation is CASSPTLPVRHNYGYTF.

The rearrangement joins TRBV12-3 or TRBV12-4 to TRBJ2-3; D not certain. Trimming pared 1 base from V and 2 bases from J, leaving 4 bases between. The CDR3 extends over 13 amino acids. The CDR3 loop is CASSLVNTDTQYF. CDR3 sequence (DNA): TGTGCCAGCAGTTTAGTAAACACAGATACGCAGTATTTT.

V and J are TRBV29-1 and TRBJ2-3; D is ambiguous. There are 12 residues in the CDR3. Germline V gene data show CDR1 as SQVTM and CDR2 as ANQGSEA. Trimming took off 0 bases at V and 1 base at J, with 2 bases between the two ends. CDR3: CSVEDGTDTQYF. DNA for the CDR3: TGCAGCGTTGAAGACGGCACAGATACGCAGTATTTT.

This rearrangement joins TRBV18 to TRBJ1-1; D is undetermined. The V end lost 2 bases, the J end lost 4 bases, and 11 bases lay between the germline ends. The CDR3 extends over 14 amino acids. Germline V gene sequence: CDR1 KGHSH, CDR2 LQKENI. DNA of the CDR3: TGTGCCAGCTCACCAGTTCCGTTAATCACTGAAGCTTTCTTT. Translating it yields CASSPVPLITEAFF.

The chain employs TRBV4-3 and TRBJ1-2; no clear D. Germline-derived CDR1 and CDR2 are LGHNA and YSLEER. The CDR3 sequence is 13 residues long. The V end lost 4 bases, the J end lost 8 bases, and 14 bases lay between the germline ends. CDR3 residues: CASSPPVGEGYTF. CDR3 coding DNA: TGCGCCAGCAGCCCTCCCGTCGGGGAGGGCTACACCTTC.

This sequence joins TRBV9 and TRBJ2-5; 14 positions agree with TRBD2. The CDR3 sequence is 17 residues long. Germline V gene sequence: CDR1 SGDLS, CDR2 YYNGEE. The V and J ends lost 3 bases and 0 bases, in that order; junction bases with no gene match: 4. The CDR3 DNA reads as TGTGCCAGCAGCGGACTAGCGGGAGGGCCGTACCAAGAGACCCAGTACTTC. Protein sequence: CASSGLAGGPYQETQYF.

The chain links TRBV21-1 to TRBJ2-2; TRBD2 is the table's D call and was not checked against the DNA. TRBV21-1 is a pseudogene locus. The CDR3 runs 18 residues. CDR3 loop: CANERGLAGYAVTGELFF. As DNA, the CDR3 is TGTGCCAACGAAAGGGGACTAGCGGGATATGCGGTCACCGGGGAGCTGTTTTTT.

The genes are TRBV19 and TRBJ1-5, with D possibly being TRBD1 (6 bases). V lost 5 bases and J lost 3, with 11 bases in between. The CDR3 covers 14 residues. Germline-derived CDR1 and CDR2 are LNHDA and SQIVND (reference sequence). In nucleotides, the CDR3 is TGTGCCAGTAGTCCGGACAGCCTCAATCAGCCCCAGCATTTT. Translating gives CASSPDSLNQPQHF.

The chain links TRBV19 to TRBJ2-7, with D tentatively TRBD1 (6 bases). In germline, CDR1 is LNHDA, CDR2 SQIVND (reference sequence). Trimming left V 4 bases short and J 1 base short, with 11 bases between. The CDR3 loop spans 14 amino acids. This CDR3 reads CASSNSQGSYEQYF. The CDR3 DNA reads TGTGCCAGTAGTAACTCACAGGGTTCCTACGAGCAGTACTTC.

The CDR3 loop reads CATSRDGPGQGMETQYF. Here the CDR3 DNA reads TGTGCCACCAGCAGAGACGGACCGGGACAGGGTATGGAGACCCAGTACTTC. The chain carries TRBV15 and TRBJ2-5, with 9 bases lining up with TRBD1. This CDR3 is built from 17 residues. V lost 0 bases and J lost 5; bases outside the gene matches: 10. The germline CDR1 and CDR2 sequences are LNHNV and YYDKDF (reference sequence).

The rearrangement joins TRBV15 to TRBJ1-2, with TRBD1 matching over 8 bases. J lost 5 bases, V lost 6 bases, and 8 bases had no gene match. Germline CDR1 reads LNHNV; CDR2 reads YYDKDF (reference sequence). The CDR3 sequence is 14 residues long. CDR3 coding DNA: TGTGCCACCAGGGAAAATCGACAGGGGTATGGCTACACCTTC. Amino acids: CATRENRQGYGYTF.

The V gene is TRBV28, the J gene TRBJ2-2; 7 bases are a match to TRBD1. V gave up 5 bases and J gave up 5 bases; unmatched junction bases: 8. The CDR3 contains 15 residues. Germline CDR1 reads MDHEN; CDR2 reads SYDVKM. CDR3 sequence (DNA): TGTGCCAGCAGTACTGGCACAGGGGTGACCGGGGAGCTGTTTTTT. Translation: CASSTGTGVTGELFF.

The chain employs TRBV27 and TRBJ2-1; D possibly corresponds to TRBD2 (7 bases). CDR3 length: 14 residues. The germline V and J ends were trimmed by 10 bases and 9 bases, with 22 bases remaining between them. Germline values: CDR1 MNHEY, CDR2 SMNVEV (reference sequence). The CDR3 protein is CATTRGGAGSEQFF. The DNA for the CDR3 is TGTGCCACCACTAGGGGGGGAGCTGGTAGTGAGCAGTTCTTC.

Regarding this clone: Other DNA variants within this sample encode the same CDR3. CDR3 DNA sequence: TGCGCCAGCAGCCCTGACAGCCTCTCTGGAAACACCATATATTTT. This gives the protein CASSPDSLSGNTIYF. The chain links TRBV5-1 to TRBJ1-3; possible D gene TRBD1, 5 bases. V lost 4 bases, J lost 0 bases, and 11 bases lay in between. The CDR3 has 15 amino acids. CDR1 is SGHRS and CDR2 is YFSETQ in the germline V gene. The full variable domain, completed using reference TRBV5-1 and TRBJ1-3, is KAGVTQTPRYLIKTRGQQVTLSCSPISGHRSVSWYQQTPGQGLQFLFEYFSETQRNKGNFPGRFSGRQFSNSRSEMNVSTLELGDSALYLCASSPDSLSGNTIYFGEGSWLTVV.

Only one count was recorded for this clone. The J gene is TRBJ2-7, the V gene TRBV7-2; the match to TRBD1 covers 10 bases. Germline CDR1 SGHTA, CDR2 FQGNSA. This CDR3 comprises 16 residues. Unmatched junction bases numbered 10, after V lost 4 bases and J lost 4 bases. The CDR3 here is CASSSPTGGAVYEQYF. CDR3 sequence (DNA): TGTGCCAGCAGCTCACCGACAGGGGGCGCTGTTTACGAGCAGTACTTC.

The chain joins TRBV18 to TRBJ1-6, with D possibly being TRBD1 (5 bases). V lost 3 bases to trimming and J lost 7 bases, with 10 bases between them. This CDR3 comprises 14 residues. Germline V CDR1 and CDR2: KGHSH, LQKENI. CDR3 region: CASSPGLLNSPLHF. Written as DNA, the CDR3 is TGTGCCAGCTCACCGGGACTGCTAAATTCACCCCTCCACTTT.

This sequence joins TRBV30 and TRBJ1-2, with 7 bases that match TRBD1. Germline CDR1 reads GTSNPN; CDR2 reads SVGIG (reference sequence). Germline trimming cut 2 bases from V and 7 bases from J; bases unmatched to any gene: 13. CDR3 length equals 15 residues. For the CDR3, the DNA is TGTGCCTGGAGTCCCGGACAGGTGAACCTGGGTGGCTACACCTTC. It is translated as CAWSPGQVNLGGYTF.

The J gene is TRBJ1-1, the V gene TRBV28; tentatively, D is TRBD1 (5 bases). Germline V gene lookup returns CDR1 MDHEN and CDR2 SYDVKM. Trimming left V 6 bases short and J 9 bases short, with 14 bases between. This CDR3 is 12 amino acids long. CDR3 sequence (DNA): TGTGCCAGCAGCCCTGCAGGGTTCCAAGCTTTCTTT. Protein product: CASSPAGFQAFF.

The V and J genes are TRBV6-2 or TRBV6-3 and TRBJ2-2, with D possibly TRBD2 on 6 matching bases. Germline V gives CDR1 MNHEY, CDR2 SVGEGT. The CDR3 covers 16 residues. V was trimmed by 0 bases and J by 1 base, leaving 9 bases between them. CDR3 region: CASSYSGRGNTGELFF. The CDR3 bases are TGTGCCAGCAGTTACTCCGGGCGGGGGAACACCGGGGAGCTGTTTTTT.

The CDR3 sequence: CASSTRTGTNQPQHF. The DNA for the CDR3 is TGTGCCAGCAGTACTCGGACAGGGACCAATCAGCCCCAGCATTTT. The chain employs TRBV6-5 and TRBJ1-5; 8 bases are shared with TRBD1. This CDR3 is 15 amino acids long. Germline CDR1 MNHEY, CDR2 SVGAGI. The V segment lost 5 bases and the J segment 3 bases; nucleotides outside the gene matches: 6.

The chain couples TRBV15 to TRBJ1-6; 8 bases are shared with TRBD1. The ends lost 5 bases at V and 9 bases at J; junction bases unmatched: 6. Germline-derived CDR1 and CDR2 are LNHNV and YYDKDF (reference sequence). The CDR3 loop spans 14 amino acids. Here the CDR3 DNA reads TGTGCCACCAGCGAAGGACAGGGCGGTTCACCCCTCCACTTT. It codes for CATSEGQGGSPLHF.

V is TRBV25-1 and J is TRBJ2-3; 10 nucleotides match TRBD2. J gave up 2 bases and V 2 bases, and 1 base lay outside the gene matches. Germline-derived CDR1 and CDR2 are MGHDK and SYGVNS. This CDR3 has 15 amino acids. CDR3 sequence: CASSELAGDTDTQYF. CDR3 sequence (DNA): TGTGCCAGCAGTGAACTAGCGGGGGACACAGATACGCAGTATTTT.

The chain has TRBV19 and TRBJ1-5; 11 bases are a match to TRBD1. Germline CDR1 reads LNHDA; CDR2 reads SQIVND (reference sequence). The V segment lost 5 bases and the J segment 4 bases; nucleotides outside the gene matches: 7. This CDR3 contains 16 residues. CDR3 loop: CASSPRDRGLNQPQHF. In DNA, the CDR3 is TGTGCCAGTAGTCCTAGGGACAGGGGGTTAAATCAGCCCCAGCATTTT.

The V and J genes are TRBV6-5 and TRBJ1-1, with D possibly TRBD1 on 6 matching bases. Germline CDR1 reads MNHEY; CDR2 reads SVGAGI. The germline V and J ends were trimmed by 6 bases and 8 bases, with 13 bases remaining between them. The CDR3 is made up of 12 amino acids. CDR3 protein: CASRTGTSEAFF. The DNA of the CDR3 is TGTGCCAGCAGGACAGGAACCTCCGAAGCTTTCTTT.